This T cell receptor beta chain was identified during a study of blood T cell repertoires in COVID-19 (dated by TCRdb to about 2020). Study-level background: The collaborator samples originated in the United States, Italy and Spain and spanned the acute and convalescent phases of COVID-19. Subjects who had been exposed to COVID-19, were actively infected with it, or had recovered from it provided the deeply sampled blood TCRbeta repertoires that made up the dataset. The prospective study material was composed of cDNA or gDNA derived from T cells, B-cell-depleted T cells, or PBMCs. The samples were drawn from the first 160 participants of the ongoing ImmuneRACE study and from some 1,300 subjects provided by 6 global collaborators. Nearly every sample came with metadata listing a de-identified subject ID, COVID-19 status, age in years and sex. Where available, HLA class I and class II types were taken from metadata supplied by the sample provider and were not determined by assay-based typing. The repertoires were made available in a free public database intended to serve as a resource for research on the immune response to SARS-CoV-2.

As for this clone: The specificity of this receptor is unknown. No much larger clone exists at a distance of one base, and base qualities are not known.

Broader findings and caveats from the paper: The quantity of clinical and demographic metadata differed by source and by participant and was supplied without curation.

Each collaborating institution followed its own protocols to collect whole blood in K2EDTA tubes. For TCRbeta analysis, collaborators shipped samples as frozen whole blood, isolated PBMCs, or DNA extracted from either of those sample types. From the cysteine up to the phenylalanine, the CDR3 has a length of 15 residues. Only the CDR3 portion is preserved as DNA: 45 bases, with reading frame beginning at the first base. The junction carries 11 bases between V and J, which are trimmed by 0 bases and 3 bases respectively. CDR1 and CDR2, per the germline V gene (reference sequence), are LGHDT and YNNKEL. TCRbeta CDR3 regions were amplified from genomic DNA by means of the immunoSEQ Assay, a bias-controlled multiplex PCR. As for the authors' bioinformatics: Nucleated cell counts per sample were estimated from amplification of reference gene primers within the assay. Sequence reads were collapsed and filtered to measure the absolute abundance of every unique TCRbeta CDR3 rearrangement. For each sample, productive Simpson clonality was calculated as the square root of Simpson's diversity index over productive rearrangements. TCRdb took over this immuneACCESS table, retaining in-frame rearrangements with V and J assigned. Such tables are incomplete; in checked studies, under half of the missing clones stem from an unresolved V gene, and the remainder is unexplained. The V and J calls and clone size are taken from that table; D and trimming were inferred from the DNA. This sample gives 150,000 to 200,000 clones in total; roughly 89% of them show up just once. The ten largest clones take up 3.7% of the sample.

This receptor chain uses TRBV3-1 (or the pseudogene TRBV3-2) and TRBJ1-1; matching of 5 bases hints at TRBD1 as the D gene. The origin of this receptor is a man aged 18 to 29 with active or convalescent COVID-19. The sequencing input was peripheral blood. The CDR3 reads CASSQEVVRDTEAFF. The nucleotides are TGTGCCAGCAGCCAAGAGGTTGTCAGGGACACTGAAGCTTTCTTT.